This T cell receptor (beta chain) was retrieved from a study of CD8+ T cells in alopecia areata. Study-level points and caveats: Having just one nonresponder leaves the connection between baseline CD8+ expansion and response unresolved. Unlike in mice, where it was clearer, TCR sharing across patients was less clear, possibly HLA-related.

Comments on this clone: Its antigen is undetermined.

CDR1 is LNHDA, CDR2 SQIVND, per germline (reference sequence). This CDR3 is built from 13 residues. Unmatched junction bases numbered 2, after V lost 4 bases and J lost 6 bases. Treatment noted: oral pan-JAK inhibitor, 5-10 mg twice daily. The study team obtained lesional scalp punch biopsies and peripheral blood from alopecia areata patients. A FACSAria was used to sort CD4+ and CD8+ T cells. These cells came from PBMCs. cDNA serving as the sequencing template came from extracted, reverse transcribed RNA. TCRdb's copy holds only in-frame clones and misses some; the assay was immunoSEQ multiplex PCR. The sample lists fewer than 100,000 clones, around three quarters seen once, with 15% to 20% in the top ten.

The TCR originated in a human donor with alopecia areata. V is TRBV19 and J is TRBJ1-2; 10 positions agree with TRBD1. Source: CD8+ T cells sorted from blood, taken at approximately week 42, from a patient treated with tofacitinib. Here the CDR3 DNA reads TGTGCCAGTAGTACGGGACAGGGGAATGGCTACACCTTC. It specifies CASSTGQGNGYTF.